This TCR beta chain was recorded in a study of cytomegalovirus exposure and HLA in healthy donors. CDR1 is MNHEY and CDR2 is SVGAGI in the germline V gene. Losses at the gene ends were 6 bases for V and 4 bases for J; bases not matched to a gene: 8. This CDR3 is 15 amino acids long. The PCR had 60 Vbeta and 13 Jbeta primers. Libraries were prepared by immunoSEQ multiplex PCR; TCRdb keeps only in-frame clonotypes and omits some of them. The repertoire includes about 72,000 clones, roughly four fifths of them detected once, and 6.5% sits in the top ten. The gene calls are TRBV6-5 and TRBJ2-1, with 8 bases matching TRBD2. The sequence was obtained from a human donor in good health. The sequencing input was PBMCs. Here the CDR3 DNA reads TGTGCCAGCAGCAGGACGGGGGGGCCGTACAATGAGCAGTTCTTC. It codes for CASSRTGGPYNEQFF.